A single sample gave rise to the 16 T cell receptor beta chains below, sequenced in a study of T cell responses to AZD1222 COVID-19 vaccine. Here immunoSEQ multiplex PCR was the method, and the copy in TCRdb shows in-frame clones only, minus some. The repertoire includes roughly 80,000 clones, 87% of them detected once, and under 14% sits in the top ten. The sequencing used peripheral blood, collected 28 days after the second AZD1222 dose. The source is an adult who received the AZD1222 COVID-19 vaccine.

This chain links TRBV7-2 with TRBJ1-3; D remains ambiguous. Germline CDR1 is SGHTA and CDR2 is FQGNSA. The CDR3 runs to 17 residues. Trimming left V 2 bases short and J 5 bases short, with 19 bases between. The CDR3 nucleotides are TGTGCCAGCAGCTTAAACATTCTCGGAATTGCAAGAAACACCATATATTTT. It specifies CASSLNILGIARNTIYF.

The gene calls are TRBV3-1 (or the pseudogene TRBV3-2) and TRBJ1-5; 7 nucleotides line up with TRBD1. The J segment lost 4 bases and the V segment lost 6 bases, leaving 0 bases of the junction unmatched. The CDR3 is 12 residues long. CDR1 is LGHDT, CDR2 YNNKEL, per germline (reference sequence). The CDR3 coding sequence is TGTGCCAGCAGACAGGGGAATCAGCCCCAGCATTTT. This codes for CASRQGNQPQHF.

The chain has TRBV5-1 and TRBJ2-2; the D gene is possibly TRBD1 (5 bases). Germline CDR1 is SGHRS and CDR2 is YFSETQ. V was shortened by 2 bases and J by 1 base, with 12 bases between the two germline ends. This CDR3 is built from 16 residues. CDR3 nucleotides: TGCGCCAGCAGCTTTTTTGGGGCAGGGAACACCGGGGAGCTGTTTTTT. The encoded protein is CASSFFGAGNTGELFF.

J is TRBJ1-2 and V is TRBV5-4, with a tentative D call TRBD1 (5 bases). CDR1 and CDR2 (germline): SGHNT, YYREEE (reference sequence). Trimming took 1 base from V and 2 from J, leaving 9 bases between them. The CDR3 is 14 residues long. CDR3 sequence (DNA): TGTGCCAGCAGCTTGCAGGGCTCCAACTATGGCTACACCTTC. This gives the protein CASSLQGSNYGYTF.

J is TRBJ2-7 and V is TRBV7-2; 7 positions agree with TRBD1. Looked up from germline, CDR1 is SGHTA and CDR2 is FQGNSA. The CDR3 is made up of 15 amino acids. The trim removed 9 bases at V and 0 bases at J, leaving 11 bases unmatched. CDR3 nucleotide sequence: TGTGCCAGTCGGTGGAGCCGGGACAGCTCCTACGAGCAGTACTTC. It translates to CASRWSRDSSYEQYF.

This chain joins TRBV7-9 and TRBJ2-1; D not resolved. From germline, CDR1 is SEHNR and CDR2 FQNEAQ (reference sequence). This CDR3 comprises 14 residues. Trimming took off 6 bases at V and 2 bases at J, with 11 bases between the two ends. The CDR3 region has the DNA TGTGCCAGCAGTCACCGGCGCCCCTACAATGAGCAGTTCTTC. Amino acid sequence: CASSHRRPYNEQFF.

The chain combines TRBV6-6 with TRBJ1-3; unclear D gene. This CDR3 has 14 amino acids. In germline, CDR1 is MNHNY, CDR2 SVGAGI (reference sequence). V lost 4 bases and J lost 0, with 7 bases in between. The CDR3 spells CASSSLNSGNTIYF. CDR3 in DNA: TGTGCCAGCAGTTCGCTCAACTCTGGAAACACCATATATTTT.

As concerns this clone: Different DNA sequences within this sample yield the same CDR3. V is TRBV19 and J is TRBJ1-2; D ambiguous. The V gene's germline CDR1 is LNHDA and CDR2 SQIVND (reference sequence). V was clipped by 2 bases and J by 5 bases, with 6 bases between them. The CDR3 spans 12 residues. The CDR3 sequence: CASSIIGYGYTF. CDR3 DNA: TGTGCCAGTAGTATAATCGGGTATGGCTACACCTTC.

The rearrangement uses TRBV7-2 and TRBJ2-1; D is perhaps TRBD1 (6 bases). Looked up from germline, CDR1 is SGHTA and CDR2 is FQGNSA. The germline V and J ends were trimmed by 1 base and 10 bases, with 26 bases remaining between them. The CDR3 loop spans 18 amino acids. The CDR3 protein is CASSLVYWGQGTGLEQFF. CDR3 in DNA: TGTGCCAGCAGCTTAGTATATTGGGGACAAGGGACGGGGTTAGAGCAGTTCTTC.

This clone has just a few counts. The chain uses TRBV6-2 or TRBV6-3 and TRBJ2-7; D gene ambiguous. Germline V gene lookup returns CDR1 MNHEY and CDR2 SVGEGT. Trimming removed 5 bases from V and 5 bases from J, with 16 bases in between. There are 14 residues in the CDR3. The CDR3 reads CASSQETVLDEQYF. CDR3 nucleotides: TGTGCCAGCAGTCAAGAGACGGTCTTGGACGAGCAGTACTTC.

The chain joins TRBV15 to TRBJ2-5, with a weak D call TRBD1 (5 bases). Germline V lookup: CDR1 LNHNV, CDR2 YYDKDF (reference sequence). Trimming stripped 0 bases from V and 2 bases from J, with 7 bases between. This CDR3 comprises 14 residues. DNA for the CDR3: TGTGCCACCAGCAGAGATGGGGCGCAAGAGACCCAGTACTTC. This gives the protein CATSRDGAQETQYF.

The chain is built from TRBV30 and TRBJ1-6; no reliable D call. Germline CDR1 GTSNPN, CDR2 SVGIG (reference sequence). This CDR3 is 15 amino acids long. V lost 3 bases to trimming and J lost 10 bases, with 19 bases between them. The CDR3 reads CAWSAATWGGSPLHF. CDR3 nucleotide sequence: TGTGCCTGGAGCGCCGCCACATGGGGAGGATCACCCCTCCACTTT.

The chain uses TRBV11-1 and TRBJ2-1; possibly TRBD2 for D (6 bases). There are 16 residues in the CDR3. Trimming took 3 bases from V and 6 from J, leaving 18 bases between them. Germline CDR1 reads SGHAT; CDR2 reads FQDESV (reference sequence). The CDR3 reads CASSLGGTPGGNEQFF. The CDR3 nucleotides are TGTGCCAGCAGCTTGGGTGGGACTCCTGGAGGCAATGAGCAGTTCTTC.

The genes are TRBV4-3 and TRBJ2-1, with D perhaps TRBD2 (5 bases). Per germline, CDR1 LGHNA and CDR2 YSLEER. V was shortened by 1 base and J by 2 bases, with 9 bases between the two germline ends. This CDR3 is 15 amino acids long. The CDR3 region is CASSQAGSPYNEQFF. CDR3 DNA sequence: TGCGCCAGCAGCCAAGCGGGAAGCCCCTACAATGAGCAGTTCTTC.

V and J are TRBV29-1 and TRBJ2-7; tentatively, D is TRBD2 (6 bases). The CDR3 length is 12 residues. Deletions cut 7 bases from V and 7 bases from J, with 17 bases between. Per the germline V gene, CDR1 is SQVTM and CDR2 is ANQGSEA. CDR3 sequence reads: CSAGAGPGEQYF. CDR3 nucleotides: TGCAGCGCTGGGGCGGGGCCGGGAGAGCAGTACTTC.

J is TRBJ2-7 and V is TRBV2; D is ambiguous. This CDR3 is 14 amino acids long. Between the trimmed V and J ends, which lost 2 bases and 3 bases, there was a span of 11 bases. CDR1 and CDR2 from the germline V gene are SNHLY and FYNNEI. The CDR3, as DNA: TGTGCCAGCAGTGAACGTAGGGCGGACTACGAGCAGTACTTC. This encodes CASSERRADYEQYF.